This T cell receptor beta chain was recorded in a study of cytomegalovirus exposure and HLA in healthy donors. This clone was seen a few times. It was with 60 Vbeta and 13 Jbeta primers that the PCR ran. Generated by immunoSEQ multiplex PCR, the TCRdb table keeps only in-frame clones and is missing some. The sample has some 110,000 clones, over 9.5% seen once; the top ten hold around 16%. This CDR3 comprises 13 residues. CDR1 MNHNS and CDR2 SASEGT come from the germline V gene. V lost 3 bases and J lost 4, with 7 bases in between. This receptor was taken from a man between 35 and 55 years old in good health and CMV-seropositive. The chain employs TRBV6-1 and TRBJ2-1, with no clear D. The sample comprised PBMCs. The CDR3 DNA is TGTGCCAGCAGTGAGGGCGCTTACAATGAGCAGTTCTTC. It translates to CASSEGAYNEQFF.